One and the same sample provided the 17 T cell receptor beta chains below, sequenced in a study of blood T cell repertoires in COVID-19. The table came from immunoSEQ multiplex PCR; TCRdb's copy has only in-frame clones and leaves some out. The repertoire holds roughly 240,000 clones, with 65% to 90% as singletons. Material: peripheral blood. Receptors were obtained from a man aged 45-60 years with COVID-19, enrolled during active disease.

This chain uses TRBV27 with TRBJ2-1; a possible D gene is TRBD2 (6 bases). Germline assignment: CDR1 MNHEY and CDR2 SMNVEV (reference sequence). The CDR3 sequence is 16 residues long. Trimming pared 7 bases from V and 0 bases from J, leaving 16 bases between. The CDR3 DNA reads TGTGCCAGCAATTCAGTCCTAGCGCACTCCTACAATGAGCAGTTCTTC. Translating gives CASNSVLAHSYNEQFF.

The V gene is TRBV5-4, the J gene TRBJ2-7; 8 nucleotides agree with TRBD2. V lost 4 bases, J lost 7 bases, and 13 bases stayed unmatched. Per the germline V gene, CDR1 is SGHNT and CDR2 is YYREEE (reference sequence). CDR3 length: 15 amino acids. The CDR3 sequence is CASSKAPGLVGEQYF. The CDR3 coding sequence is TGTGCCAGCAGCAAAGCCCCGGGACTAGTGGGGGAGCAGTACTTC.

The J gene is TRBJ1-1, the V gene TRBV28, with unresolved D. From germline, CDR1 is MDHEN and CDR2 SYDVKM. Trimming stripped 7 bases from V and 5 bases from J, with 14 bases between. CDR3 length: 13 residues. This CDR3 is CASNLLRGTEAFF. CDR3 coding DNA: TGTGCCAGCAATCTATTACGGGGAACTGAAGCTTTCTTT.

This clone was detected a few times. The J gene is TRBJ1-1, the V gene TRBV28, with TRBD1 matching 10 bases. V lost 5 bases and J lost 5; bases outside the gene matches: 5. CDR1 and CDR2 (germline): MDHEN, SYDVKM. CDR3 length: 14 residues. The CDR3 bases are TGTGCCAGCAGTCTGACAGGGGGCCGGACTGAAGCTTTCTTT. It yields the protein CASSLTGGRTEAFF.

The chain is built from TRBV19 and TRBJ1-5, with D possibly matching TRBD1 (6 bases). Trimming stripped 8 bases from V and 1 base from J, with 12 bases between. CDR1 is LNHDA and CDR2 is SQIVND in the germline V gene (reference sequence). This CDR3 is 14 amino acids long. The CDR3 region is CASGAGTSNQPQHF. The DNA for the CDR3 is TGTGCCAGTGGAGCCGGGACAAGCAATCAGCCCCAGCATTTT.

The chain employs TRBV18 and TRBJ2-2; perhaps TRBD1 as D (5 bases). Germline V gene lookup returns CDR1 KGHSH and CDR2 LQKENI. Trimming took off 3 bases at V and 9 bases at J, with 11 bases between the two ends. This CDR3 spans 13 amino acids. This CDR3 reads CASSPPQDRELFF. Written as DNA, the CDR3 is TGTGCCAGCTCACCCCCACAGGACCGGGAGCTGTTTTTT. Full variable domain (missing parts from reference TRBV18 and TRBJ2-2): NAGVMQNPRHLVRRRGQEARLRCSPMKGHSHVYWYRQLPEEGLKFMVYLQKENIIDESGMPKERFSAEFPKEGPSILRIQQVVRGDSAAYFCASSPPQDRELFFGEGSRLTVL.

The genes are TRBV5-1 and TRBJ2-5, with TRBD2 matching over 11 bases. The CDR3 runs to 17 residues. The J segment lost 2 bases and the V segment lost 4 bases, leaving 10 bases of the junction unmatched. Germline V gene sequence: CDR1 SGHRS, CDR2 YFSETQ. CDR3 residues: CASSATTSGAAQETQYF. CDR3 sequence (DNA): TGCGCCAGCAGCGCCACGACTAGCGGGGCGGCACAAGAGACCCAGTACTTC.

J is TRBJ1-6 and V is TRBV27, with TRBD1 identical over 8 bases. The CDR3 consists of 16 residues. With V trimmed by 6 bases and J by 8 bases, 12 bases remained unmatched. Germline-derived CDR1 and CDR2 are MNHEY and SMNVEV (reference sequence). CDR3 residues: CASSVRQGAMYSPLHF. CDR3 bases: TGTGCCAGCAGCGTAAGGCAGGGGGCCATGTATTCACCCCTCCACTTT.

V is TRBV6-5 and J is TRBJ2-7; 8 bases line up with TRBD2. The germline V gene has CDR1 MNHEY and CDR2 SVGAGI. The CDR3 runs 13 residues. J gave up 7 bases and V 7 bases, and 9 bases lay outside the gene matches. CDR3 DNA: TGTGCCAGCACCCCGGGGGGGCCAAGGGAGCAGTACTTC. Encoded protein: CASTPGGPREQYF.

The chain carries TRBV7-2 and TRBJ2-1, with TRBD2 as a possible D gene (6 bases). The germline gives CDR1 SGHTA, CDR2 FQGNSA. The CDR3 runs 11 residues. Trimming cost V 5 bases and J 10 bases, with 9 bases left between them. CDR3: CASSPGGEQFF. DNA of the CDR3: TGTGCCAGCAGCCCTGGGGGGGAGCAGTTCTTC.

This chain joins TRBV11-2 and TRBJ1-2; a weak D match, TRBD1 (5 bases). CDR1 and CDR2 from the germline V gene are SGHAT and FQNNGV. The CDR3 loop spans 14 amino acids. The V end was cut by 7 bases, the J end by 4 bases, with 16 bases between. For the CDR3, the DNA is TGTGCCAGCACCCGGGCCCCCGACAGCTATGGCTACACCTTC. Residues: CASTRAPDSYGYTF.

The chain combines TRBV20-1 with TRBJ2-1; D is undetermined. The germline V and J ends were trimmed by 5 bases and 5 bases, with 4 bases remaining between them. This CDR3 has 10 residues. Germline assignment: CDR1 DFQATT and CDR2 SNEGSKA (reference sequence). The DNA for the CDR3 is TGCAGTGCTCGGGACAATGAGCAGTTCTTC. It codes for CSARDNEQFF.

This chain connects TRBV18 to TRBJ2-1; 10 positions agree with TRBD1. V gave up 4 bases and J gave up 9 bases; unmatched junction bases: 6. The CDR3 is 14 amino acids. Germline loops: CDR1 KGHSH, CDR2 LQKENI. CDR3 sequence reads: CASSRTGGIFEQFF. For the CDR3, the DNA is TGTGCCAGCTCACGGACAGGGGGGATTTTTGAGCAGTTCTTC.

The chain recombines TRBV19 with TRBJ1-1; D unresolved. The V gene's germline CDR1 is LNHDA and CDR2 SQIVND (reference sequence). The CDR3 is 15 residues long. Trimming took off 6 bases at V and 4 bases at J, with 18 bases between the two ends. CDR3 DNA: TGTGCCAGTAGAGAACCCTCGGCTGGGAGCACTGAAGCTTTCTTT. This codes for CASREPSAGSTEAFF.

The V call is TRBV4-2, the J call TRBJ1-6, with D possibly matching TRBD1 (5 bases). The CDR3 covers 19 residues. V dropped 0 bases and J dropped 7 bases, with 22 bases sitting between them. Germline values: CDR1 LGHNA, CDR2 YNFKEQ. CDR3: CASSQDPAKSGLLNSPLHF. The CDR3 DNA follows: TGTGCCAGCAGCCAAGATCCGGCGAAGTCGGGACTGCTAAATTCACCCCTCCACTTT.

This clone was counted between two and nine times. The CDR3 nucleotides are TGTGCCAGCAGTTTACCCAGGGCCAGGCATTCACCCCTCCACTTT. Its protein is CASSLPRARHSPLHF. This chain uses TRBV28 with TRBJ1-6, with a weak D call TRBD1 (5 bases). V was pared by 2 bases and J by 8 bases, with 13 bases between. Per the germline V gene, CDR1 is MDHEN and CDR2 is SYDVKM. The CDR3 runs to 15 residues.

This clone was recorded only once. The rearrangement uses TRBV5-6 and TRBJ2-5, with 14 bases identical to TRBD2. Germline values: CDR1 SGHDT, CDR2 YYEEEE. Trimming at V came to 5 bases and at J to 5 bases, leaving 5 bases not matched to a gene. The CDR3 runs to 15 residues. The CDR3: CASSSGLAGVETQYF. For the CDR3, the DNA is TGTGCCAGCAGTTCGGGACTAGCGGGGGTGGAGACCCAGTACTTC.